Below, one TCR beta chain is given with its context. The antigen is unknown. This record comes from a study of blood T cells in healthy people across ages. With 4 bases removed from V and 0 bases from J, the gap between germline ends came to 15 bases. The germline CDR1 and CDR2 sequences are SGHRS and YFSETQ. This CDR3 is 16 amino acids long. Then a second PCR, running roughly 6 to 12 cycles, was carried out with a sample-barcoded 5' primer and a J-beta primer mix. Sequencing recovered at least 2.5 million CDR3-containing paired-end reads from each sample. TCRdb re-called the 5' RACE reads through MiXCR, storing one row per CDR3 protein. The sample records about 1,500,000 distinct CDR3 sequences, 42% being singletons. Study-level findings and limits: Per million T cells, TCR beta diversity dropped roughly linearly as age increased. Aged donors had fewer naive CD4+ cells and lower diversity than long-lived donors.

The chain is built from TRBV5-1 and TRBJ2-3; D tentatively fits TRBD1 or TRBD2 (6 bases each). The receptor was isolated from a woman aged 18-29 years in good health. Sequencing was carried out using blood. CDR3 amino acids: CASSLRGDPSTDTQYF. The CDR3 region has the DNA TGCGCCAGCAGCCTTAGGGGGGACCCTAGCACAGATACGCAGTATTTT.